These T cell receptor beta chains were read from a single sample in a study of T cell repertoires in aging, cancer and after chemotherapy. One entry per CDR3 protein, called by TCRdb with MiXCR from the multiplex PCR reads. The sample yields about 13,000 distinct CDR3 sequences, 35% to 45% seen once. The specimen sequenced was blood. Receptors originate from a human donor in good health. The donor label of this sample is uncertain. The CDR3 runs from the conserved cysteine through the conserved F or W. A D gene is named only where the DNA matches it firmly. Size is stated for part of the rows, as once, few or many counts, or as a class when the clone is expanded.

D: .; V: TRBV6-2/TRBV6-3; J: TRBJ1-3; size: .; CDR3: CASRRRRSGNTIYF; DNA: TGTGCCAGCAGACGGAGGAGGTCTGGAAACACCATATATTTT
D: TRBD1; V: TRBV19; J: TRBJ1-1; size: .; CDR3: CASNGQAGTEAFF; DNA: TGTGCCAGTAACGGACAGGCAGGGACTGAAGCTTTCTTT
D: .; V: TRBV30; J: TRBJ1-2; size: medium-sized; CDR3: CAWSGNYGYTF; DNA: TGTGCCTGGAGTGGCAACTATGGCTACACCTTC
D: .; V: TRBV5-6; J: TRBJ2-7; size: few; CDR3: CASSLTRTRTYEQYF; DNA: TGTGCCAGCAGCTTGACTCGGACACGGACTTACGAGCAGTACTTC
D: TRBD1; V: TRBV6-1; J: TRBJ1-6; size: few; CDR3: CASSEYPGQGSPLHF; DNA: TGTGCCAGCAGTGAGTACCCGGGACAGGGTTCACCCCTCCACTTT
D: .; V: TRBV6-2/TRBV6-3; J: TRBJ1-6; size: .; CDR3: CASSLEPKINSPLHF; DNA: TGTGCCAGCAGTTTGGAGCCAAAGATTAATTCACCCCTCCACTTT
D: TRBD2; V: TRBV6-7; J: TRBJ2-1; size: .; CDR3: CASSIAGDPNNEQFF; DNA: TGTGCCAGCAGCATAGCGGGGGACCCTAACAATGAGCAGTTCTTC
D: .; V: TRBV19; J: TRBJ2-3; size: .; CDR3: CASSNRAWGSTDTQYF; DNA: TGTGCCAGTAGTAACCGGGCCTGGGGGAGCACAGATACGCAGTATTTT
D: TRBD1; V: TRBV6-5; J: TRBJ1-6; size: .; CDR3: CASSYVYPADRVDSPLHF; DNA: TGTGCCAGCAGTTACGTTTACCCCGCGGACAGGGTGGATTCACCCCTCCACTTT
D: TRBD2; V: TRBV29-1; J: TRBJ2-1; size: .; CDR3: CSVGAVSGGPDEQFF; DNA: TGCAGCGTGGGGGCCGTTAGCGGGGGCCCCGATGAGCAGTTCTTC
D: .; V: TRBV15; J: TRBJ1-5; size: few; CDR3: CATSSTEALDRHF; DNA: TGTGCCACCAGCTCCACGGAGGCCCTTGATCGTCATTTT
D: TRBD2; V: TRBV6-5; J: TRBJ2-1; size: medium-sized; CDR3: CASRRTSGSEQFF; DNA: TGTGCCAGCAGACGGACTAGCGGGAGTGAGCAGTTCTTC
D: .; V: TRBV6-5; J: TRBJ1-1; size: few; CDR3: CASSYSGVMNTEAFF; DNA: TGTGCCAGCAGTTACTCGGGGGTAATGAACACTGAAGCTTTCTTT
D: .; V: TRBV5-5; J: TRBJ1-4; size: once; CDR3: CASSSTPGATNEKLFF; DNA: TGTGCCAGCAGCTCGACCCCGGGGGCAACTAATGAAAAACTGTTTTTT
D: .; V: TRBV24-1; J: TRBJ2-1; size: .; CDR3: CATKGSLGEQFF; DNA: TGTGCCACCAAGGGGAGCTTGGGTGAGCAGTTCTTC
D: .; V: TRBV24-1; J: TRBJ2-3; size: few; CDR3: CATSDQQALETDTQYF; DNA: TGTGCCACCAGTGACCAACAGGCCTTGGAGACAGATACGCAGTATTTT
D: TRBD2; V: TRBV6-1; J: TRBJ2-2; size: .; CDR3: CASSVMTRSNRGELLFF; DNA: TGTGCCAGCAGTGTAATGACAAGGAGCAACCGGGGGGAGCTGCTGTTTTTT
D: TRBD2; V: TRBV12-3/TRBV12-4; J: TRBJ2-3; size: .; CDR3: CASSLAGGGTDTQYF; DNA: TGTGCCAGCAGTCTAGCGGGAGGGGGCACAGATACGCAGTATTTT
D: TRBD2; V: TRBV19; J: TRBJ2-1; size: few; CDR3: CASSMGASGRGEQFF; DNA: TGTGCCAGTAGTATGGGGGCTAGCGGGAGAGGGGAGCAGTTCTTC
D: .; V: TRBV19; J: TRBJ2-2; size: .; CDR3: CASSRVTGELFF; DNA: TGTGCCAGTAGTCGGGTCACCGGGGAGCTGTTTTTT
D: .; V: TRBV12-3/TRBV12-4; J: TRBJ2-5; size: few; CDR3: CASSRPFSVQETQYF; DNA: TGTGCCAGCAGCCGGCCTTTTAGCGTGCAAGAGACCCAGTACTTC
D: .; V: TRBV7-6; J: TRBJ1-6; size: .; CDR3: CASSLTGLDSPLHF; DNA: TGTGCCAGCAGCTTAACAGGGCTCGATTCACCCCTCCACTTT
D: TRBD1; V: TRBV6-5; J: TRBJ2-7; size: .; CDR3: CASSPTGAGSYEQYF; DNA: TGTGCCAGCAGCCCGACAGGGGCCGGCTCCTACGAGCAGTACTTC
D: TRBD1; V: TRBV29-1; J: TRBJ1-1; size: few; CDR3: CSVITHRGRRNTEAFF; DNA: TGCAGCGTCATTACCCACAGGGGGCGACGGAACACTGAAGCTTTCTTT
D: .; V: TRBV30; J: TRBJ2-5; size: .; CDR3: CAWSVRLAYRETQYF; DNA: TGTGCCTGGAGTGTACGGCTAGCCTATCGGGAGACCCAGTACTTC
D: .; V: TRBV30; J: TRBJ1-2; size: once; CDR3: CAWSTQGNYGYTF; DNA: TGTGCCTGGAGTACCCAGGGAAACTATGGCTACACCTTC
D: .; V: TRBV11-3; J: TRBJ2-2; size: .; CDR3: CASTLDRANTGELFF; DNA: TGTGCCAGCACCCTTGACCGAGCGAACACCGGGGAGCTGTTTTTT
D: TRBD1; V: TRBV6-4; J: TRBJ1-6; size: .; CDR3: CASRPPGQGNSPLHF; DNA: TGTGCCAGCAGACCTCCGGGACAGGGAAATTCACCCCTCCACTTT
D: TRBD2; V: TRBV11-1; J: TRBJ2-7; size: few; CDR3: CASHSPETRASGRNLYEQYF; DNA: TGTGCCAGCCACAGTCCGGAAACGAGGGCTAGCGGGAGGAATTTGTACGAGCAGTACTTC
D: .; V: TRBV19; J: TRBJ2-1; size: medium-sized; CDR3: CASSMAPLYNEQFF; DNA: TGTGCCAGTAGTATGGCCCCGCTGTACAATGAGCAGTTCTTC
D: .; V: TRBV24-1; J: TRBJ2-1; size: .; CDR3: CATSDGQNNEQFF; DNA: TGTGCCACCAGTGATGGCCAGAACAATGAGCAGTTCTTC
D: .; V: TRBV15; J: TRBJ2-7; size: .; CDR3: CATSRNREGRGEQYF; DNA: TGTGCCACCAGCAGAAATCGTGAGGGAAGAGGCGAGCAGTACTTC
D: TRBD2; V: TRBV11-1; J: TRBJ2-1; size: few; CDR3: CASSLALSAGGQNEQFF; DNA: TGTGCCAGCAGCTTAGCGCTTTCGGCGGGGGGGCAGAATGAGCAGTTCTTC
D: .; V: TRBV13; J: TRBJ2-7; size: .; CDR3: CASSPVVGRLYEQYF; DNA: TGTGCCAGCAGCCCAGTCGTGGGGCGGCTCTACGAGCAGTACTTC
D: .; V: TRBV29-1; J: TRBJ2-7; size: medium-sized; CDR3: CSVVEGGTYF; DNA: TGCAGCGTGGTCGAGGGGGGAACGTACTTC
D: TRBD2; V: TRBV20-1; J: TRBJ2-5; size: .; CDR3: CSASGGTSGGQETQYF; DNA: TGCAGTGCTAGCGGTGGGACTAGCGGGGGGCAAGAGACCCAGTACTTC
D: .; V: TRBV19; J: TRBJ2-7; size: few; CDR3: CASGDRGQGSSYEQYF; DNA: TGTGCCAGTGGAGATCGGGGGCAGGGGAGCTCCTACGAGCAGTACTTC
D: TRBD2; V: TRBV27; J: TRBJ2-2; size: once; CDR3: CASSLGRGYTGELFF; DNA: TGTGCCAGCAGTTTGGGGCGGGGGTACACCGGGGAGCTGTTTTTT